Each of the 20 T cell receptor beta chains below was sequenced from the same sample in a study of shared clonotypes between healthy human individuals. The repertoire was sequenced with immunoSEQ multiplex PCR; TCRdb's copy has only in-frame clones and lacks some. The table shows millions of clones, with 85% to 95% occurring only once. Material: naive CD4+ T cells sorted from blood. Indicated subset: CD45RA+ positively selected. The receptors derive from a man aged 18 to 30 in good health.

This sequence joins TRBV5-4 and TRBJ1-6, with TRBD1 as a possible D gene (6 bases). Germline values: CDR1 SGHNT, CDR2 YYREEE (reference sequence). This CDR3 has 14 residues. V was trimmed by 4 bases and J by 5 bases, leaving 10 bases between them. The CDR3 reads CASSVRQDNSPLHF. The CDR3 DNA follows: TGTGCCAGCAGCGTAAGACAGGATAATTCACCCCTCCACTTT.

This clone was detected a few times. This rearrangement joins TRBV6-6 to TRBJ1-1; TRBD1 might be the D (5 bases). The CDR3 is made up of 14 amino acids. Trimming shortened V by 4 bases and J by 1 base, and 10 bases separated the two germline ends. CDR1 and CDR2 (germline): MNHNY, SVGAGI (reference sequence). CDR3 sequence reads: CASSLAGQNTEAFF. CDR3 bases: TGTGCCAGCAGTTTGGCAGGGCAGAACACTGAAGCTTTCTTT.

This chain uses TRBV6-6 with TRBJ1-5; 7 bases align to TRBD1. The CDR3 runs to 15 residues. The germline CDR1 and CDR2 sequences are MNHNY and SVGAGI (reference sequence). The V gene end was trimmed by 2 bases and the J gene end by 2 bases; junction bases not matched to a gene: 3. The CDR3 sequence is CASSYDRAGNQPQHF. The CDR3 DNA sequence: TGTGCCAGCAGTTACGACAGGGCGGGCAATCAGCCCCAGCATTTT.

This sequence joins TRBV28 and TRBJ2-4, with TRBD1 identical over 7 bases. The CDR3 runs to 16 residues. The V gene's germline CDR1 is MDHEN and CDR2 SYDVKM. V lost 5 bases, J lost 3 bases, and 10 bases stayed unmatched. The CDR3 region has the DNA TGTGCCAGCAGTCTTGGACAGGCCAGCTACAAAAACATTCAGTACTTC. Translating it yields CASSLGQASYKNIQYF.

The V call is TRBV5-4, the J call TRBJ2-5; unclear D gene. Between the trimmed V and J ends, which lost 5 bases and 5 bases, there was a span of 13 bases. Germline-derived CDR1 and CDR2 are SGHNT and YYREEE (reference sequence). CDR3 length: 13 residues. The CDR3 DNA is TGTGCCAGCAGAACCCCCGCGGAGGAGACCCAGTACTTC. Its translation: CASRTPAEETQYF.

V gene TRBV28 combines with J gene TRBJ2-5; no clear D gene. Germline assignment: CDR1 MDHEN and CDR2 SYDVKM. Trimming took 6 bases from V and 3 from J, leaving 8 bases between them. The CDR3 extends over 12 amino acids. The CDR3 region is CASSIRKETQYF. As DNA, the CDR3 is TGTGCCAGCAGCATTAGAAAAGAGACCCAGTACTTC. Filled out from reference TRBV28 and TRBJ2-5, the complete variable domain reads DVKVTQSSRYLVKRTGEKVFLECVQDMDHENMFWYRQDPGLGLRLIYFSYDVKMKEKGDIPEGYSVSREKKERFSLILESASTNQTSMYLCASSIRKETQYFGPGTRLLVL.

The V gene is TRBV18, the J gene TRBJ2-7, with 10 positions matching TRBD1. V shed 5 bases and J 4 bases; nucleotides not matched to a gene: 5. Germline lookup yields CDR1 KGHSH and CDR2 LQKENI. The CDR3 is 14 amino acids. The CDR3 loop reads CASSDRGRGYEQYF. The CDR3 coding sequence is TGTGCCAGCTCAGACAGGGGGCGTGGGTACGAGCAGTACTTC.

This clone was seen only once. J is TRBJ2-2 and V is TRBV5-4; 9 bases match TRBD1. The CDR3 has 15 amino acids. CDR1 is SGHNT and CDR2 is YYREEE in the germline V gene (reference sequence). V gave up 0 bases and J gave up 6 bases; unmatched junction bases: 3. The CDR3 nucleotides read TGTGCCAGCAGCTTGGGGGGACAGGGTGCCGGGGAGCTGTTTTTT. Amino acids: CASSLGGQGAGELFF.

V and J are TRBV14 and TRBJ1-6; D uncertain. CDR1 and CDR2 (germline): SGHDN, FVKESK. This CDR3 has 14 residues. V was shortened by 0 bases and J by 9 bases, with 9 bases between the two germline ends. The CDR3 DNA is TGTGCCAGCAGCCAAGACCCGGAAATTTCACCCCTCCACTTT. Protein product: CASSQDPEISPLHF.

V gene TRBV11-2 combines with J gene TRBJ2-3; 9 bases agree with TRBD2. The CDR3 totals 17 residues. Germline trimming cut 5 bases from V and 4 bases from J; bases unmatched to any gene: 13. Germline loops: CDR1 SGHAT, CDR2 FQNNGV. CDR3 loop: CASSPSLPSGNADTQYF. The CDR3 DNA sequence: TGTGCCAGCAGCCCCTCGTTGCCTAGCGGGAACGCAGATACGCAGTATTTT. Drawing the rest from reference TRBV11-2 and TRBJ2-3, the complete variable domain is EAGVAQSPRYKIIEKRQSVAFWCNPISGHATLYWYQQILGQGPKLLIQFQNNGVVDDSQLPKDRFSAERLKGVDSTLKIQPAKLEDSAVYLCASSPSLPSGNADTQYFGPGTRLTVL.

Note on this clone: Other DNA sequences in this specimen translate into the identical CDR3. The chain couples TRBV25-1 to TRBJ2-5; D gene uncertain. The CDR3 consists of 11 residues. Between the trimmed V and J ends, which lost 5 bases and 5 bases, there was a span of 6 bases. Germline CDR1 reads MGHDK; CDR2 reads SYGVNS. CDR3 nucleotide sequence: TGTGCCAGCAGTCGTGGGGAGACCCAGTACTTC. Encoded protein: CASSRGETQYF.

Note on this clone: This sample includes further DNA sequences coding for the same CDR3. The chain joins TRBV27 to TRBJ2-7; D not resolved. This CDR3 is 13 amino acids long. Germline V CDR1 and CDR2: MNHEY, SMNVEV (reference sequence). V was shortened by 3 bases and J by 2 bases, with 8 bases between the two germline ends. CDR3 sequence (DNA): TGTGCCAGCAGTTTTCGATGGGCCTACGAGCAGTACTTC. It codes for CASSFRWAYEQYF.

As regards this clone: Other DNA sequences in the sample encode the same CDR3. This chain connects TRBV18 to TRBJ2-3; TRBD1 matches at 9 bases. V was pared by 3 bases and J by 1 base, with 2 bases of the junction left unmatched. The germline gives CDR1 KGHSH, CDR2 LQKENI. The CDR3 has 15 amino acids. The CDR3 is CASSPGQGRTDTQYF. The CDR3 DNA reads TGTGCCAGCTCACCCGGACAGGGGCGCACAGATACGCAGTATTTT.

The genes are TRBV5-1 and TRBJ2-3, with TRBD1 matching 8 bases. Germline V gives CDR1 SGHRS, CDR2 YFSETQ. CDR3 length: 17 residues. Trimming at V came to 3 bases and at J to 1 base, leaving 10 bases not matched to a gene. CDR3 nucleotides: TGCGCCAGCAGCTGGTCCGACAGGGGAGAGGGCACAGATACGCAGTATTTT. Its translation is CASSWSDRGEGTDTQYF.

This rearrangement joins TRBV4-1 to TRBJ2-4; 15 bases line up with TRBD2. This CDR3 has 18 residues. Germline loops: CDR1 MGHRA, CDR2 YSYEKL. V lost 4 bases, J lost 1 base, and 5 bases stayed unmatched. The CDR3 DNA reads TGCGCCAGCAGCCCTGGACTAGCGGGAGGGTCGGCCAAAAACATTCAGTACTTC. This translates into CASSPGLAGGSAKNIQYF.

This clone was counted a single time. The chain recombines TRBV30 with TRBJ1-1, with D perhaps matching TRBD1 (5 bases). Germline V gene data show CDR1 as GTSNPN and CDR2 as SVGIG (reference sequence). The V end was cut by 3 bases, the J end by 5 bases, with 10 bases between. The CDR3 is 12 amino acids. DNA of the CDR3: TGTGCCTGGAGAGACTCAGGGACTGAAGCTTTCTTT. This encodes CAWRDSGTEAFF.

As DNA, the CDR3 is TGTGCCTGGAGTGAAACAACTAATGGCTACACCTTC. Protein product: CAWSETTNGYTF. This chain joins TRBV30 and TRBJ1-2; D ambiguous. The length of the CDR3 is 12 residues. Trimming cost V 1 base and J 6 bases, with 9 bases left between them. Germline V gives CDR1 GTSNPN, CDR2 SVGIG (reference sequence).

The rearrangement links TRBV30 to TRBJ2-5, with no clear D. This CDR3 has 12 amino acids. Deletions cut 4 bases from V and 5 bases from J, with 11 bases between. The germline V gene has CDR1 GTSNPN and CDR2 SVGIG (reference sequence). The CDR3 nucleotides read TGTGCCTGGAAGGGTACGAGGGAGACCCAGTACTTC. Amino acid sequence: CAWKGTRETQYF.

The genes are TRBV18 and TRBJ2-1; D remains unclear. The CDR3 consists of 13 residues. Between the trimmed V and J ends, which lost 3 bases and 6 bases, there was a span of 9 bases. Germline V CDR1 and CDR2: KGHSH, LQKENI. CDR3 residues: CASSPRESNEQFF. The CDR3 DNA reads as TGTGCCAGCTCACCTCGCGAAAGCAATGAGCAGTTCTTC.

V and J are TRBV6-1 and TRBJ2-7; a weak D match, TRBD2 (5 bases). The CDR3 has 11 amino acids. Per germline, CDR1 MNHNS and CDR2 SASEGT. The V gene lost 8 bases and the J gene lost 3 bases, with 8 bases spanning the gap. In nucleotides, the CDR3 is TGTGCCAGCGGGAGTAACTACGAGCAGTACTTC. Protein sequence: CASGSNYEQYF.